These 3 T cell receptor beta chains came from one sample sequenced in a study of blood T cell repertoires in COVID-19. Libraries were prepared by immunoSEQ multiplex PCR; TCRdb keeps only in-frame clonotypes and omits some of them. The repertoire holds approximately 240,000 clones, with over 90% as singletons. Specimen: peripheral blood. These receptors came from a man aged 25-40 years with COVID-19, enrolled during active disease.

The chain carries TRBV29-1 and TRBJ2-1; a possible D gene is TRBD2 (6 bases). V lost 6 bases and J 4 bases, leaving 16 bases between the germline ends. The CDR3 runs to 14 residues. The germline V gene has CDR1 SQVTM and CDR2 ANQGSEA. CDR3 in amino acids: CSVPPGERYNEQFF. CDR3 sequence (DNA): TGCAGCGTCCCCCCGGGGGAGCGTTACAATGAGCAGTTCTTC.

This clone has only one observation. The CDR3 region has the DNA TGCGCCAGCAGCCCCGACTCTGGAGGTACGAACTATGGCTACACCTTC. It codes for CASSPDSGGTNYGYTF. V usage is TRBV5-1 and J usage is TRBJ1-2, with D unclear. Germline V gives CDR1 SGHRS, CDR2 YFSETQ. V lost 4 bases and J lost 2, with 18 bases in between. The CDR3 loop spans 16 amino acids.

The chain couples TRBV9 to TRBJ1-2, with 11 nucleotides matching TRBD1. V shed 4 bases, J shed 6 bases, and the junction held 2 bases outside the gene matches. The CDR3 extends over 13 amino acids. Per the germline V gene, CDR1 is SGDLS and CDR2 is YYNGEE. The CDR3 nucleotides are TGTGCCAGCAGCTCGGGACAGGGGGATGGCTACACCTTC. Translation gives CASSSGQGDGYTF. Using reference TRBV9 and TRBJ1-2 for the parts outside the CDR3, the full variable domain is DSGVTQTPKHLITATGQRVTLRCSPRSGDLSVYWYQQSLDQGLQFLIQYYNGEERAKGNILERFSAQQFPDLHSELNLSSLELGDSALYFCASSSGQGDGYTFGSGTRLTVV.